The following is a TCR beta chain sequence with its context. What it binds is not known. A read error may produce the germline difference seen at one junction end. The data are from a study of cytomegalovirus exposure and HLA in healthy donors. At the level of the study: A prior study identified 100 million to 130 million unique TCR beta sequences from around 180 million T cells. The study, taken as a whole, reports: Reportedly, HLA-A and HLA-B alleles of most subjects were accurately predicted from TCR beta. Fewer N-insertions than the roughly 670-donor mean were reportedly shown by an Asian-associated ancestry cluster in a later analysis.

A multiplex PCR was run with 60 Vbeta primers and 13 Jbeta primers. The repertoire was sequenced with immunoSEQ multiplex PCR; TCRdb's copy has only in-frame clones and lacks some. The sample contains fewer than 250,000 clones, approximately 80% of which appear only once. These donors counted as nominally healthy when sampled, but unrecorded immune exposures were likely. The CDR3 runs 15 residues. The germline gives CDR1 LNHDA, CDR2 SQIVND (reference sequence). Sequencing was performed on PBMCs. The chain has TRBV19 and TRBJ2-7; 8 bases fit TRBD1. The sequence came from a male donor in good health and CMV-seronegative. The CDR3 loop reads CAGSIGRQGSYEQYF. The CDR3 nucleotides are TGTGCCGGTAGTATAGGCCGACAGGGGTCTTACGAGCAGTACTTC.